These 8 T cell receptor beta chains share one sample of origin, sequenced in a study of blood T cell repertoires in COVID-19. Using immunoSEQ multiplex PCR, the repertoire was profiled, and TCRdb retains in-frame clones only, with some absent. Of roughly 180,000 clones in the sample, just under 85% are singletons; the top ten hold around 7.7%. Sequencing was done on a sample of peripheral blood. These receptors all come from a man between 40 and 49 years old who had recovered from COVID-19.

The chain uses TRBV7-6 and TRBJ1-4; 7 bases are a match to TRBD1. The V gene end was trimmed by 0 bases and the J gene end by 5 bases; junction bases not matched to a gene: 6. This CDR3 is built from 16 residues. CDR1 is SGHVS and CDR2 is FNYEAQ in the germline V gene. The CDR3 DNA follows: TGTGCCAGCAGCTTAGCCCGCCGGGACAGAAATGAAAAACTGTTTTTT. Residues: CASSLARRDRNEKLFF.

The gene calls are TRBV24-1 and TRBJ2-7; 10 bases match TRBD1. The V segment lost 3 bases and the J segment 4 bases; nucleotides outside the gene matches: 5. CDR1 is KGHDR, CDR2 SFDVKD, per germline. This CDR3 comprises 15 residues. The CDR3 is CATSDRRTGGYEQYF. As DNA, the CDR3 is TGTGCCACCAGTGATCGAAGGACAGGGGGTTACGAGCAGTACTTC.

V and J are TRBV7-3 and TRBJ2-2, with 11 bases that match TRBD1. Germline V gene lookup returns CDR1 SGHTA and CDR2 FQGTGA. The CDR3 is 15 amino acids. V lost 6 bases, J lost 6 bases, and 6 bases stayed unmatched. CDR3 sequence (DNA): TGTGCCAGCAGGCCGGGACAGGGGGTTGCCGGGGAGCTGTTTTTT. Its protein is CASRPGQGVAGELFF. Full variable domain (rest looked up from reference TRBV7-3 and TRBJ2-2): GAGVSQTPSNKVTEKGKYVELRCDPISGHTALYWYRQSLGQGPEFLIYFQGTGAADDSGLPNDRFFAVRPEGSVSTLKIQRTERGDSAVYLCASRPGQGVAGELFFGEGSRLTVL.

This clone was seen only once. The chain employs TRBV11-2 and TRBJ1-2; D unresolved. There are 12 residues in the CDR3. The ends were cut back, 0 bases at V and 4 bases at J, with 3 bases in the middle. The germline V gene has CDR1 SGHAT and CDR2 FQNNGV. In nucleotides, the CDR3 is TGTGCCAGCAGCTTAGATCTCTATGGCTACACCTTC. The encoded protein is CASSLDLYGYTF.

The CDR3 loop is CASSFQGSNEQFF. In DNA form, the CDR3 reads TGTGCCAGCAGTTTCCAGGGGTCCAATGAGCAGTTCTTC. The V and J genes are TRBV6-5 and TRBJ2-1, with a weak D call TRBD1 (6 bases). V was clipped by 4 bases and J by 6 bases, with 10 bases between them. The CDR3 has 13 residues. CDR1 is MNHEY, CDR2 SVGAGI, per germline.

The chain has TRBV6-5 and TRBJ1-2; 7 bases match TRBD1. The CDR3 runs 14 residues. The germline gives CDR1 MNHEY, CDR2 SVGAGI. The junction had 7 bases not matched to a gene; V was cut back by 5 bases and J by 4 bases. The CDR3 DNA sequence: TGTGCCAGCAGTACGGGACAGAACTCCTATGGCTACACCTTC. This codes for CASSTGQNSYGYTF.

V gene TRBV4-3 combines with J gene TRBJ2-1; tentative D call: TRBD2 (6 bases). Germline V gene sequence: CDR1 LGHNA, CDR2 YSLEER. Trimming left V 0 bases short and J 4 bases short, with 13 bases between. The CDR3 runs to 16 residues. The CDR3 DNA reads TGCGCCAGCAGCCAAGAAAAGGCGGGGAGTTACAATGAGCAGTTCTTC. Translated, it gives CASSQEKAGSYNEQFF.

The table lists this clone with a count of one. The chain employs TRBV7-6 and TRBJ1-4; maybe TRBD1 (5 bases). V lost 4 bases and J lost 6, with 12 bases in between. The CDR3 covers 14 residues. From germline, CDR1 is SGHVS and CDR2 FNYEAQ. As DNA, the CDR3 is TGTGCCAGCAGCTCGGGGGGTTTATATGAAAAACTGTTTTTT. Translated: CASSSGGLYEKLFF. The full variable domain, completed using reference TRBV7-6 and TRBJ1-4, is GAGVSQSPRYKVTKRGQDVALRCDPISGHVSLYWYRQALGQGPEFLTYFNYEAQQDKSGLPNDRFSAERPEGSISTLTIQRTEQRDSAMYRCASSSGGLYEKLFFGSGTQLSVL.